This TCR beta chain derives from a study of blood T cell repertoires in COVID-19 (TCRdb year 2020). In the study overall: Samples covering the acute and convalescent phases of COVID-19 were provided by collaborators in the United States, Italy and Spain. The prospective study material was composed of cDNA or gDNA derived from T cells, B-cell-depleted T cells, or PBMCs. Samples were obtained from the ongoing ImmuneRACE study (first 160 participants) and from 1,254 subjects provided by 6 global collaborators. A de-identified subject ID, COVID-19 status, age in years and sex were almost always included in the sample metadata. HLA class I and class II types, where available, came from metadata supplied by the sample provider rather than from assay-based typing. Deeply sampled blood TCRbeta repertoires from subjects exposed to, actively infected with, or recovered from COVID-19 were included in the dataset. The repertoires were released in a freely available public database intended as a resource for research on the immune response to SARS-CoV-2. General study outcomes and caveats: Clinical and demographic metadata were provided uncurated, with the amount varying by source and participant.

TCRbeta CDR3 regions were amplified from genomic DNA using the immunoSEQ Assay, a bias-controlled multiplex PCR. Under the source paper's analysis protocol: The number of nucleated cells in each sample was estimated by amplification of reference gene primers within the assay. Sequence reads were collapsed and filtered to measure the absolute abundance of every unique TCRbeta CDR3 rearrangement. For each sample, productive Simpson clonality was calculated by taking the square root of Simpson's diversity index across productive rearrangements. TCRdb carries this immuneACCESS record with in-frame sequences only. Its versions omit some clonotypes, under half of them owing to an unresolved V gene in the studies checked, with the rest unexplained. V and J calls and clone size are copied from that table; D and trimming were computed from the DNA. For this sample there are 180,000 or so clones; 89% appear just once. Approximately 2.1% of the sample comes from the top ten.

Sequences SGHRS (CDR1) and YFSETQ (CDR2) are obtained from the germline V gene. The CDR3 has 14 amino acids, counting the end cysteine and phenylalanine. CDR3 DNA only is kept here, 42 bases in frame from base 1. The junction shows trimming of 0 bases on V and 5 bases on J, and the gene matches do not reach 3 bases of it. Participants in the prospective study were enrolled through a virtual design, were aged about 18 to 100 years, and lived in about two dozen United States geographic areas. To assign participants to cohorts, the prospective study relied on clinical history that participants themselves reported in a screening survey and a study questionnaire. Each participant in the prospective study had whole blood, serum and a nasopharyngeal or oropharyngeal swab collected by mobile phlebotomists. Over an approximately 2-month period, participants in the prospective study had the option of providing additional blood draws and questionnaires. Before DNA extraction, blood samples from the prospective study were shipped at room temperature or frozen.

In regard to this clone: Its target antigen remains unknown. The input lacks base qualities; no much larger clone sits a single base away.

This sequence uses TRBV5-1 and TRBJ1-1; the central 8 bases match TRBD1. This TCR came from a middle-aged woman with acute COVID-19. Sequenced material: PBMCs or T cells enriched from blood (not recorded which). Here the CDR3 is given as CASSLGQGATEAFF. The DNA sequence follows: TGCGCCAGCAGCTTGGGGCAGGGGGCGACTGAAGCTTTCTTT.